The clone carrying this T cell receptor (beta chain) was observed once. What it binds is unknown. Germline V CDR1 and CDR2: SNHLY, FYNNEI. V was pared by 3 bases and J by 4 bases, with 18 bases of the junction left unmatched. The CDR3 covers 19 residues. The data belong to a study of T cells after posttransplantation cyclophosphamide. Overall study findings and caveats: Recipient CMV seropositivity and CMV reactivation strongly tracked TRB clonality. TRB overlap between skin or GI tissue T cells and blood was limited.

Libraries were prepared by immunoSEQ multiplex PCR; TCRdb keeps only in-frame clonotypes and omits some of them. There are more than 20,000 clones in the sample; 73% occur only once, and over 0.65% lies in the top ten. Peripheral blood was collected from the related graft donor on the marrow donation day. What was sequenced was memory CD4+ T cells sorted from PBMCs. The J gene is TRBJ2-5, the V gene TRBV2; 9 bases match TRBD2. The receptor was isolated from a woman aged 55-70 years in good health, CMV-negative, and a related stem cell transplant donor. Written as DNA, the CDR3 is TGTGCCAGCAGTGAGGCCCGATCCGGGGCGGGAGGGCCCTTAGAGACCCAGTACTTC. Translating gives CASSEARSGAGGPLETQYF.